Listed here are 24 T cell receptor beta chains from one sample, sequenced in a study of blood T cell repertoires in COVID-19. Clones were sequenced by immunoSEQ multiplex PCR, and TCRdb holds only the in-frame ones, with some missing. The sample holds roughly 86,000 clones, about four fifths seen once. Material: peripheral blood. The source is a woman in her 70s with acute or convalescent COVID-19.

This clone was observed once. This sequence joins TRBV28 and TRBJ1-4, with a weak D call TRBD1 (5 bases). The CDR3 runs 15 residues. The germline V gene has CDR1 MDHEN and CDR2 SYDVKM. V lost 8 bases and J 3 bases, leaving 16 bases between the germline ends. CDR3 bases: TGTGCCAGCGCCCCGGCGGGGGTGGCTAATGAAAAACTGTTTTTT. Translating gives CASAPAGVANEKLFF.

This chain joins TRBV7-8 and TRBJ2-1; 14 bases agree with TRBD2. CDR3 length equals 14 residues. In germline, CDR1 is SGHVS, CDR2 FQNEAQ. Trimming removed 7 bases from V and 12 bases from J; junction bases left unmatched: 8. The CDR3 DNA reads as TGTGCCAGCAATCCGGGACTAGCGGGGGTGGCGCAGTTCTTC. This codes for CASNPGLAGVAQFF. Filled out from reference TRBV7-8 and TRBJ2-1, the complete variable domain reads GAGVSQSPRYKVAKRGQDVALRCDPISGHVSLFWYQQALGQGPEFLTYFQNEAQLDKSGLPSDRFFAERPEGSVSTLKIQRTQQEDSAVYLCASNPGLAGVAQFFGPGTRLTVL.

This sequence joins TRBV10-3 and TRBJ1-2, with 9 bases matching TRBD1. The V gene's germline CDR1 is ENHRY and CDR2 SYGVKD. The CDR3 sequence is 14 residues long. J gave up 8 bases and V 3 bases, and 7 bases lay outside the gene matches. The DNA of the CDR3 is TGTGCCATCAGTGATGGGGACAGGGCGTCGGGCTACACCTTC. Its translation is CAISDGDRASGYTF.

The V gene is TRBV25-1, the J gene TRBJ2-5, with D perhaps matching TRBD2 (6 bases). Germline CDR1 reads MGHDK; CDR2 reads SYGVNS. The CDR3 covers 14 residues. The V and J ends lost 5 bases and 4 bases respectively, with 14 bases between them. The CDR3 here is CASSPRDSRETQYF. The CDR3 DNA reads TGTGCCAGCAGTCCCAGGGACTCCCGAGAGACCCAGTACTTC.

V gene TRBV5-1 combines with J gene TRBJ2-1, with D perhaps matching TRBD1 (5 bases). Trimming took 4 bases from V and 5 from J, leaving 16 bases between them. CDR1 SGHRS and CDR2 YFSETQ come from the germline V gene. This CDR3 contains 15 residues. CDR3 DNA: TGCGCCAGCAGCGGAGACTCAGGGTTTAACAATGAGCAGTTCTTC. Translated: CASSGDSGFNNEQFF.

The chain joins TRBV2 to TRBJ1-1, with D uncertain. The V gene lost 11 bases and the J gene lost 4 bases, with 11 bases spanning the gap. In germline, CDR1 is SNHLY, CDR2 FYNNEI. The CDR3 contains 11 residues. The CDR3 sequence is CAASILTEAFF. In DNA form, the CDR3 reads TGTGCCGCGTCAATTCTCACTGAAGCTTTCTTT.

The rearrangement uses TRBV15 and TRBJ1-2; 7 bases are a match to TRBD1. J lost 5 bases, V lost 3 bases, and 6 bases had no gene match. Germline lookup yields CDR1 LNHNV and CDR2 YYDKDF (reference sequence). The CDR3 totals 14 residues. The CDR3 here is CATSRDRLRYGYTF. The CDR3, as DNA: TGTGCCACCAGCAGGGACAGGCTACGATATGGCTACACCTTC.

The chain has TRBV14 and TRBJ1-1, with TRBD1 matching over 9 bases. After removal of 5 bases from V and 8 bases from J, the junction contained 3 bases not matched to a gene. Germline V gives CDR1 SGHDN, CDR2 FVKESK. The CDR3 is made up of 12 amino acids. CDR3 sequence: CASSSGTGEAFF. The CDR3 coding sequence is TGTGCCAGCAGCTCCGGGACAGGGGAAGCTTTCTTT.

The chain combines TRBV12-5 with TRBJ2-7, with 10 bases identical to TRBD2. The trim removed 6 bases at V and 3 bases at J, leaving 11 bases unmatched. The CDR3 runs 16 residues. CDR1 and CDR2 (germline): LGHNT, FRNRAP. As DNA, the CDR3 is TGTGCTAGTGGCCGTCTAGCGGGGGTTATATTCTACGAGCAGTACTTC. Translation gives CASGRLAGVIFYEQYF. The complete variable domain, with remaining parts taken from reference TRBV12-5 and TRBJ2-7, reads DARVTQTPRHKVTEMGQEVTMRCQPILGHNTVFWYRQTMMQGLELLAYFRNRAPLDDSGMPKDRFSAEMPDATLATLKIQPSEPRDSAVYFCASGRLAGVIFYEQYFGPGTRLTVT.

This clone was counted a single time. The CDR3 nucleotides are TGTGCCAGCAGTGATATAAGGAGGGATACGCAGTATTTT. Translating gives CASSDIRRDTQYF. The rearrangement joins TRBV6-1 to TRBJ2-3; D perhaps matches TRBD2 (5 bases). Germline-derived CDR1 and CDR2 are MNHNS and SASEGT. The CDR3 has 13 residues. V was clipped by 3 bases and J by 6 bases, with 10 bases between them.

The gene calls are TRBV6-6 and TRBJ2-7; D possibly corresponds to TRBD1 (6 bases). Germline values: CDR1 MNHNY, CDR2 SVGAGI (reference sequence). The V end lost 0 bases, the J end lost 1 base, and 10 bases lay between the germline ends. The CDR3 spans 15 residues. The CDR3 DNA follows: TGTGCCAGCAGTTACTCGACGGGGACATCCTACGAGCAGTACTTC. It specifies CASSYSTGTSYEQYF.

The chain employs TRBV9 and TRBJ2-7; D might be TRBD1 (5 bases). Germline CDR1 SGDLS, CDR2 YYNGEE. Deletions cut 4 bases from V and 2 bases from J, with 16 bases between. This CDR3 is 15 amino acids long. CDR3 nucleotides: TGTGCCAGCAGCACGTCGGACATTTCCACCTACGAGCAGTACTTC. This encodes CASSTSDISTYEQYF.

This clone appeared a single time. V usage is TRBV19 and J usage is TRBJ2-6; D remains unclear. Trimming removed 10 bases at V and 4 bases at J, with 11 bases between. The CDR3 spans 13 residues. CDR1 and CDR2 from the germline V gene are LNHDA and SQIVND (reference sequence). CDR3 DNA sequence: TGTGCCACCTCCCCCCCCGGGGCCAACGTCCTGACTTTC. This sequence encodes CATSPPGANVLTF. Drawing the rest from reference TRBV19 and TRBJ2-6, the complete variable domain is DGGITQSPKYLFRKEGQNVTLSCEQNLNHDAMYWYRQDPGQGLRLIYYSQIVNDFQKGDIAEGYSVSREKKESFPLTVTSAQKNPTAFYLCATSPPGANVLTFGAGSRLTVL.

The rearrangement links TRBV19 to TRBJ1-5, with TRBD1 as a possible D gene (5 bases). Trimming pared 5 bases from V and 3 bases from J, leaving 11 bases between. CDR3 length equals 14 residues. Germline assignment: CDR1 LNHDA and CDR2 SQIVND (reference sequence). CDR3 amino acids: CASSSRVNNQPQHF. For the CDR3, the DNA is TGTGCCAGTAGTTCCAGGGTTAACAATCAGCCCCAGCATTTT.

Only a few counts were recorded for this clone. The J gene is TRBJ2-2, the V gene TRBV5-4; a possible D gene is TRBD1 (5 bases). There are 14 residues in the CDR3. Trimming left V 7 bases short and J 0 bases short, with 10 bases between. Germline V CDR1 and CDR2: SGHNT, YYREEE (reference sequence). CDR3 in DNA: TGTGCCAGCGGTGGGGCCGCGAACACCGGGGAGCTGTTTTTT. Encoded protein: CASGGAANTGELFF.

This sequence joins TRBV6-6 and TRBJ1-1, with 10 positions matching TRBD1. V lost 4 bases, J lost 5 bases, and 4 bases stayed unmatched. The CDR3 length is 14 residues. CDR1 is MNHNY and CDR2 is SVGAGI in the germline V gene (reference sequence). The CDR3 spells CASSSWTGGTEAFF. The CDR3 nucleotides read TGTGCCAGCAGTTCCTGGACAGGGGGTACTGAAGCTTTCTTT.

In nucleotides, the CDR3 is TGCGCCAGCAGCTCTCAGGGGCTGGGAGATACGCAGTATTTT. Residues: CASSSQGLGDTQYF. The V and J genes are TRBV5-1 and TRBJ2-3; D is possibly TRBD1 (6 bases). Germline V gene lookup returns CDR1 SGHRS and CDR2 YFSETQ. V gave up 3 bases and J gave up 5 bases, with 13 bases separating them. This CDR3 spans 14 amino acids.

The CDR3 loop reads CSVEYGSYEQYF. In nucleotides, the CDR3 is TGCAGCGTTGAATACGGGAGCTACGAGCAGTACTTC. The chain is built from TRBV29-1 and TRBJ2-7, with a tentative D call TRBD2 (6 bases). The CDR3 runs to 12 residues. The germline CDR1 and CDR2 sequences are SQVTM and ANQGSEA. Trimming left V 2 bases short and J 3 bases short, with 8 bases between.

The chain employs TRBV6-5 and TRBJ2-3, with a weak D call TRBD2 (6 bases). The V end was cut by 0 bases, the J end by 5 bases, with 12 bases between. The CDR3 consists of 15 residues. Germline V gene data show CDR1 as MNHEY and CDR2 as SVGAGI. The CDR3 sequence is CASSYSGGVGDTQYF. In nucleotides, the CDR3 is TGTGCCAGCAGTTACTCAGGAGGGGTTGGAGATACGCAGTATTTT.

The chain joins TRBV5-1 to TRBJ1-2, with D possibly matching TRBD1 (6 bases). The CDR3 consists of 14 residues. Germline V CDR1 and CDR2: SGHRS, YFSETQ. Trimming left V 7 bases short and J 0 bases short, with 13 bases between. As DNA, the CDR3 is TGCGCCAGCCAGGACAGCCCCACTAACTATGGCTACACCTTC. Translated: CASQDSPTNYGYTF.

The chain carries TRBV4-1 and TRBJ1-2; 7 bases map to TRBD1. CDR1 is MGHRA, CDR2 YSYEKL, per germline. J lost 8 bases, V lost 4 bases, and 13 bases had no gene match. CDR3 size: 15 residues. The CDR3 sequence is CASSRTPQTGRGYTF. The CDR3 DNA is TGCGCCAGCAGCCGAACCCCGCAGACAGGGAGGGGCTACACCTTC.

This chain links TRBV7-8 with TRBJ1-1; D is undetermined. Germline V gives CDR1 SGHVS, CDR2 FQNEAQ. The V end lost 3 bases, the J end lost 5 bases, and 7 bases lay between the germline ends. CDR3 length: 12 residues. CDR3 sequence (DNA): TGTGCCAGCAGCTTTATGCAGACTGAAGCTTTCTTT. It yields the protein CASSFMQTEAFF.

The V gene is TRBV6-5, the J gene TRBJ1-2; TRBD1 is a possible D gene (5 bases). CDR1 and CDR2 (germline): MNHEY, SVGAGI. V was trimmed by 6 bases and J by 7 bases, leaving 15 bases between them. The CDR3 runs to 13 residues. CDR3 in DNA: TGTGCCAGCAGGGACCCCTGGGGGGGTGGCTACACCTTC. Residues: CASRDPWGGGYTF.

The DNA for the CDR3 is TGTGCCAGTAGTATGCGGCTAGCCGTGGTAACAGATACGCAGTATTTT. Translation: CASSMRLAVVTDTQYF. This chain links TRBV19 with TRBJ2-3; tentatively, D is TRBD2 (5 bases). Per germline, CDR1 LNHDA and CDR2 SQIVND (reference sequence). The CDR3 consists of 16 residues. V lost 3 bases and J lost 3, with 16 bases in between. Based on the CDR3 plus reference TRBV19 and TRBJ2-3, the full variable domain is DGGITQSPKYLFRKEGQNVTLSCEQNLNHDAMYWYRQDPGQGLRLIYYSQIVNDFQKGDIAEGYSVSREKKESFPLTVTSAQKNPTAFYLCASSMRLAVVTDTQYFGPGTRLTVL.